A single sample gave rise to the 20 T cell receptor beta chains below, sequenced in a study of T cell responses to AZD1222 COVID-19 vaccine. The repertoire was sequenced with immunoSEQ multiplex PCR; TCRdb's copy has only in-frame clones and lacks some. The sample includes 150,000 or so clones, about 92% of them seen just once. The source was peripheral blood, collected 28 days after the second AZD1222 dose. These receptors came from an adult who received the AZD1222 COVID-19 vaccine.

In this sample, this clone turned up a few times. This chain uses TRBV4-2 with TRBJ1-1; 9 bases are a match to TRBD1. With V trimmed by 0 bases and J by 4 bases, 3 bases remained unmatched. Germline CDR1 reads LGHNA; CDR2 reads YNFKEQ. The CDR3 has 15 residues. The CDR3 nucleotides read TGTGCCAGCAGCCAAGAGGGGACAGGGCGCACTGAAGCTTTCTTT. The encoded protein is CASSQEGTGRTEAFF.

J is TRBJ1-1 and V is TRBV5-1; 9 positions agree with TRBD1. The CDR3 totals 14 residues. Germline V lookup: CDR1 SGHRS, CDR2 YFSETQ. J lost 5 bases, V lost 6 bases, and 8 bases had no gene match. CDR3 in amino acids: CASNDQGQGTEAFF. CDR3 sequence (DNA): TGCGCCAGCAACGACCAGGGACAGGGTACTGAAGCTTTCTTT.

This chain connects TRBV5-4 to TRBJ2-7; 11 nucleotides align to TRBD1. CDR1 SGHNT and CDR2 YYREEE come from the germline V gene (reference sequence). The CDR3 is 14 amino acids. The ends lost 0 bases at V and 6 bases at J; junction bases unmatched: 2. CDR3 sequence: CASSLGTGGGEQYF. Written as DNA, the CDR3 is TGTGCCAGCAGCTTGGGGACAGGGGGCGGCGAGCAGTACTTC.

This clone was detected once. The gene calls are TRBV5-1 and TRBJ1-2, with D perhaps matching TRBD1 (5 bases). There are 13 residues in the CDR3. With 2 bases removed from V and 8 bases from J, the gap between germline ends came to 13 bases. The germline CDR1 and CDR2 sequences are SGHRS and YFSETQ. CDR3 in amino acids: CASSFLGDEGYTF. CDR3 bases: TGCGCCAGCAGCTTCCTGGGGGACGAAGGCTACACCTTC.

V and J are TRBV10-3 and TRBJ2-7, with 9 bases lining up with TRBD1. V trimming: 6 bases; J trimming: 6 bases; junction bases outside the gene matches: 9. The V gene's germline CDR1 is ENHRY and CDR2 SYGVKD. CDR3 length: 14 amino acids. The CDR3 spells CAIRPGTGPGEQYF. In DNA form, the CDR3 reads TGTGCCATCAGGCCCGGGACAGGGCCCGGCGAGCAGTACTTC.

The chain has TRBV4-2 and TRBJ2-5; D unclear. Looked up from germline, CDR1 is LGHNA and CDR2 is YNFKEQ. The CDR3 consists of 11 residues. The V gene lost 9 bases and the J gene lost 0 bases, with 5 bases spanning the gap. CDR3 nucleotides: TGTGCCAGGGGGAACCAAGAGACCCAGTACTTC. This gives the protein CARGNQETQYF.

The chain is built from TRBV7-2 and TRBJ2-1; D perhaps matches TRBD2 (5 bases). Germline V gives CDR1 SGHTA, CDR2 FQGNSA. CDR3 length: 13 residues. Trimming left V 1 base short and J 12 bases short, with 13 bases between. The CDR3 here is CASSLDGEPLQFF. In nucleotides, the CDR3 is TGTGCCAGCAGCTTAGATGGGGAGCCGTTGCAGTTCTTC.

The J gene is TRBJ1-1, the V gene TRBV4-1; the D is unclear. The CDR3 runs to 16 residues. The ends were cut back, 2 bases at V and 0 bases at J, with 13 bases in the middle. Germline loops: CDR1 MGHRA, CDR2 YSYEKL. The CDR3 nucleotides read TGCGCCAGCAGCCAACGGTCCAACGGCGTGAACACTGAAGCTTTCTTT. Translating it yields CASSQRSNGVNTEAFF.

J is TRBJ2-3 and V is TRBV5-1, with D possibly TRBD1 on 6 matching bases. The CDR3 contains 14 residues. Trimming shortened V by 0 bases and J by 6 bases, and 11 bases separated the two germline ends. The V gene's germline CDR1 is SGHRS and CDR2 YFSETQ. The chain's CDR3 is CASSLANRGDTQYF. The DNA of the CDR3 is TGCGCCAGCAGCTTGGCCAATAGGGGGGATACGCAGTATTTT.

The V gene is TRBV3-1 (or the pseudogene TRBV3-2), the J gene TRBJ1-1; 8 bases line up with TRBD1. Germline CDR1 LGHDT, CDR2 YNNKEL (reference sequence). Trimming at V came to 5 bases and at J to 4 bases, leaving 9 bases not matched to a gene. The CDR3 spans 15 residues. The CDR3 DNA follows: TGTGCCAGCAGCGACCCGACAGGGGCAGGCACTGAAGCTTTCTTT. This codes for CASSDPTGAGTEAFF.

The J gene is TRBJ2-3, the V gene TRBV9; TRBD2 matches 7 bases. Losses at the gene ends were 0 bases for V and 0 bases for J; bases not matched to a gene: 7. CDR3 length: 17 amino acids. Looked up from germline, CDR1 is SGDLS and CDR2 is YYNGEE. The CDR3 DNA follows: TGTGCCAGCAGCGTAGAGGGCGGGGGTGCTAGCACAGATACGCAGTATTTT. It yields the protein CASSVEGGGASTDTQYF.

This clone was counted only a few times. The chain has TRBV7-9 and TRBJ1-5; D is undetermined. Germline V lookup: CDR1 SEHNR, CDR2 FQNEAQ (reference sequence). The CDR3 is 15 residues long. The V end was cut by 5 bases, the J end by 5 bases, with 16 bases between. CDR3 loop: CASSPTTSGDQPQHF. Here the CDR3 DNA reads TGTGCCAGCAGCCCTACAACCTCCGGCGATCAGCCCCAGCATTTT.

The chain joins TRBV29-1 to TRBJ2-5, with TRBD1 matching over 8 bases. Germline trimming cut 4 bases from V and 4 bases from J; bases unmatched to any gene: 5. Germline V gives CDR1 SQVTM, CDR2 ANQGSEA. There are 13 residues in the CDR3. DNA for the CDR3: TGCAGCGTTGCTGACAGGGGTAGAGAGACCCAGTACTTC. Translation: CSVADRGRETQYF.

This clone was counted between two and nine times. CDR3 loop: CASSQELPGTYSNQPQHF. CDR3 DNA sequence: TGTGCCAGCAGCCAAGAGCTACCAGGGACGTATAGCAATCAGCCCCAGCATTTT. The V call is TRBV3-1 (or the pseudogene TRBV3-2), the J call TRBJ1-5; D may be TRBD1 (5 bases). The CDR3 runs 18 residues. V was clipped by 0 bases and J by 0 bases, with 15 bases between them. In germline, CDR1 is LGHDT, CDR2 YNNKEL (reference sequence).

V and J are TRBV7-2 and TRBJ1-1; tentatively, D is TRBD1 (5 bases). Germline V gene lookup returns CDR1 SGHTA and CDR2 FQGNSA. This CDR3 comprises 15 residues. V lost 1 base, J lost 2 bases, and 11 bases lay in between. The CDR3 DNA reads as TGTGCCAGCAGCTTAGGAGGGGCTCATAACACTGAAGCTTTCTTT. Amino acid sequence: CASSLGGAHNTEAFF. Looking up the rest from reference TRBV7-2 and TRBJ1-1 gives the full variable domain: GAGVSQSPSNKVTEKGKDVELRCDPISGHTALYWYRQSLGQGLEFLIYFQGNSAPDKSGLPSDRFSAERTGGSVSTLTIQRTQQEDSAVYLCASSLGGAHNTEAFFGQGTRLTVV.

This rearrangement joins TRBV19 to TRBJ1-4; D may be TRBD1 (5 bases). Trimming cost V 4 bases and J 8 bases, with 14 bases left between them. This CDR3 is built from 14 residues. Germline CDR1 LNHDA, CDR2 SQIVND (reference sequence). CDR3: CASSTSGRREKLFF. The CDR3 region has the DNA TGTGCCAGTAGTACCTCAGGGAGGAGGGAAAAACTGTTTTTT.

This clone has only a few counts. The CDR3 here is CASSLNWSNSPLHF. As DNA, the CDR3 is TGTGCCAGCAGTTTAAACTGGAGTAATTCACCCCTCCACTTT. V and J are TRBV27 and TRBJ1-6; D is unclear. Trimming left V 2 bases short and J 6 bases short, with 8 bases between. The CDR3 loop spans 14 amino acids. CDR1 MNHEY and CDR2 SMNVEV come from the germline V gene (reference sequence).

The V gene is TRBV11-2, the J gene TRBJ1-1, with unresolved D. Trimming removed 2 bases at V and 0 bases at J, with 4 bases between. CDR1 is SGHAT and CDR2 is FQNNGV in the germline V gene. The CDR3 covers 13 residues. This chain's CDR3 is CASSLRVNTEAFF. In DNA form, the CDR3 reads TGTGCCAGCAGCTTAAGGGTGAACACTGAAGCTTTCTTT.

This chain uses TRBV5-4 with TRBJ1-3; TRBD1 agrees at 10 bases. The CDR3 sequence is 14 residues long. V dropped 3 bases and J dropped 16; count of bases not matched to a gene: 13. The germline V gene encodes CDR1 SGHNT and CDR2 YYREEE (reference sequence). Written as DNA, the CDR3 is TGTGCCAGCAGCTCGGGACAGGGGTTGTCGGATCTGTATTTT. Translated, it gives CASSSGQGLSDLYF.

The chain couples TRBV19 to TRBJ1-2, with D unclear. Per germline, CDR1 LNHDA and CDR2 SQIVND (reference sequence). This CDR3 is built from 13 residues. The ends were cut back, 2 bases at V and 0 bases at J, with 4 bases in the middle. The CDR3 reads CASSIRANYGYTF. The CDR3 nucleotides read TGTGCCAGTAGTATAAGAGCTAACTATGGCTACACCTTC.